A single sample gave rise to the 26 T cell receptor beta chains below, sequenced in a study of CD8+ T cells in alopecia areata. Stated treatment: oral pan-JAK inhibitor, 5-10 mg twice daily. cDNA serving as the sequencing template came from extracted, reverse transcribed RNA. Using immunoSEQ multiplex PCR, the repertoire was profiled, and TCRdb retains in-frame clones only, with some absent. Among roughly 210,000 clones listed, approximately 40% were seen once. The specimen was CD4+ T cells sorted from blood, collected at roughly week 36, from a patient treated with tofacitinib. The receptors come from a human donor with alopecia areata.

The rearrangement links TRBV6-5 to TRBJ1-2; D is possibly TRBD1 (6 bases). The germline gives CDR1 MNHEY, CDR2 SVGAGI. CDR3 length equals 14 residues. V was cut by 2 bases and J by 6 bases, with 13 bases left in between. The CDR3 nucleotides read TGTGCCAGCAGTTACGACAGGCGTGAAAATGGCTACACCTTC. It is translated as CASSYDRRENGYTF.

The V and J genes are TRBV19 and TRBJ1-5; D remains unclear. CDR1 LNHDA and CDR2 SQIVND come from the germline V gene (reference sequence). The CDR3 has 15 amino acids. The ends were cut back, 5 bases at V and 0 bases at J, with 11 bases in the middle. For the CDR3, the DNA is TGTGCCAGTAGTGTATACAGCAATAGCAATCAGCCCCAGCATTTT. This gives the protein CASSVYSNSNQPQHF. Full variable domain (rest looked up from reference TRBV19 and TRBJ1-5): DGGITQSPKYLFRKEGQNVTLSCEQNLNHDAMYWYRQDPGQGLRLIYYSQIVNDFQKGDIAEGYSVSREKKESFPLTVTSAQKNPTAFYLCASSVYSNSNQPQHFGDGTRLSIL.

The chain couples TRBV5-1 to TRBJ2-1; 9 positions agree with TRBD1. CDR1 and CDR2 (germline): SGHRS, YFSETQ. This CDR3 region has 16 residues. The J segment lost 3 bases and the V segment lost 4 bases, leaving 8 bases of the junction unmatched. The CDR3 nucleotides read TGCGCCAGCAGCACCACCGGGACAGGGTTCTACAATGAGCAGTTCTTC. As protein: CASSTTGTGFYNEQFF.

In its sample, this clone was seen a few times. This sequence joins TRBV19 and TRBJ1-5; TRBD1 matches at 8 bases. This CDR3 comprises 13 residues. V lost 3 bases to trimming and J lost 11 bases; unmatched junction nucleotides: 6. CDR1 and CDR2 from the germline V gene are LNHDA and SQIVND (reference sequence). As DNA, the CDR3 is TGTGCCAGTAGTATGGGCCGGGACAGGACCCAGCATTTT. This translates into CASSMGRDRTQHF.

This clone was seen only a few times. Other DNA sequences from this sample encode an identical CDR3 as well. The V gene is TRBV28, the J gene TRBJ1-2; no clear D gene. The CDR3 sequence is 15 residues long. The V gene's germline CDR1 is MDHEN and CDR2 SYDVKM. V lost 1 base to trimming and J lost 2 bases, with 11 bases between them. As DNA, the CDR3 is TGTGCCAGCAGTTTATCCCCGAGAAGCAACTATGGCTACACCTTC. This codes for CASSLSPRSNYGYTF.

V usage is TRBV29-1 and J usage is TRBJ2-7; 8 nucleotides agree with TRBD1. Germline assignment: CDR1 SQVTM and CDR2 ANQGSEA. The CDR3 contains 13 residues. J was trimmed by 2 bases and V by 7 bases; bases with no gene match: 7. The CDR3 sequence is CSAAQGAAYEQYF. CDR3 nucleotide sequence: TGCAGCGCAGCCCAGGGGGCGGCCTACGAGCAGTACTTC.

The V call is TRBV5-1, the J call TRBJ2-5; D gene uncertain. The DNA end is a closer match to TRBJ2-7, so the J assignment may be wrong. The V gene's germline CDR1 is SGHRS and CDR2 YFSETQ. This CDR3 comprises 13 residues. The CDR3 spells CASSLEEAHEQYF. In DNA, the CDR3 is TGCGCCAGCAGCTTGGAAGAAGCACACGAGCAGTACTTC.

This clone was seen a handful of times. This chain uses TRBV7-2 with TRBJ1-1; D gene ambiguous. CDR3 length equals 11 residues. Germline CDR1 and CDR2: SGHTA and FQGNSA. V dropped 2 bases and J dropped 3 bases, with 1 base sitting between them. The CDR3 nucleotides read TGTGCCAGCAGCTTATACACTGAAGCTTTCTTT. Protein: CASSLYTEAFF.

The chain uses TRBV4-1 and TRBJ2-5; D is perhaps TRBD1 or TRBD2 (5 bases each). In germline, CDR1 is MGHRA, CDR2 YSYEKL. Trimming took 4 bases from V and 3 from J, leaving 27 bases between them. CDR3 length: 19 amino acids. CDR3 sequence: CASSRRSRGPTAIKETQYF. The CDR3 coding sequence is TGCGCCAGCAGCCGTAGGAGCCGGGGCCCGACAGCGATAAAAGAGACCCAGTACTTC.

The CDR3, as DNA: TGTGCCTGTGAGACAGGGGATACCTACGAGCAGTACTTC. Translation: CACETGDTYEQYF. The chain has TRBV30 and TRBJ2-7, with 8 bases identical to TRBD1. The CDR3 extends over 13 amino acids. V lost 6 bases to trimming and J lost 2 bases; unmatched junction nucleotides: 6. Germline loops: CDR1 GTSNPN, CDR2 SVGIG (reference sequence).

The CDR3 nucleotides read TGCAGCGGCGGGAGTAACTACGAGCAGTACTTC. Protein: CSGGSNYEQYF. The V call is TRBV29-1, the J call TRBJ2-7, with TRBD2 matching 7 bases. Trimming removed 7 bases from V and 3 bases from J; junction bases left unmatched: 3. The CDR3 has 11 residues. Germline V gene sequence: CDR1 SQVTM, CDR2 ANQGSEA.

The rearrangement uses TRBV25-1 and TRBJ2-7; no clear D gene. Germline CDR1 MGHDK, CDR2 SYGVNS. The CDR3 consists of 12 residues. V lost 4 bases, J lost 2 bases, and 6 bases lay in between. CDR3 DNA: TGTGCCAGCAGTGCTCTACCCTACGAGCAGTACTTC. Translating it yields CASSALPYEQYF.

V and J are TRBV29-1 and TRBJ2-1; possibly TRBD2 for D (5 bases). Germline V gene data show CDR1 as SQVTM and CDR2 as ANQGSEA. V was pared by 1 base and J by 7 bases, with 11 bases between. This CDR3 is 13 amino acids long. This CDR3 reads CSVEAVGGNEQFF. For the CDR3, the DNA is TGCAGCGTTGAAGCAGTTGGCGGGAATGAGCAGTTCTTC.

V gene TRBV19 combines with J gene TRBJ2-1; tentative D call: TRBD2 (5 bases). The V and J ends lost 1 base and 3 bases respectively, with 13 bases between them. This CDR3 region has 16 residues. Germline V gene sequence: CDR1 LNHDA, CDR2 SQIVND (reference sequence). The CDR3 nucleotides are TGTGCCAGTAGTATAGTAGGCGGGTCCTTCTACAATGAGCAGTTCTTC. This encodes CASSIVGGSFYNEQFF.

The gene calls are TRBV29-1 and TRBJ2-2, with D possibly matching TRBD2 (6 bases). V was clipped by 7 bases and J by 4 bases, with 19 bases between them. Germline V CDR1 and CDR2: SQVTM, ANQGSEA. This CDR3 spans 15 amino acids. CDR3 protein: CSAAIGVGSTGELFF. For the CDR3, the DNA is TGCAGCGCCGCCATAGGGGTCGGGAGCACCGGGGAGCTGTTTTTT.

Points on this clone: Germline is not matched at one junction end, which may reflect a read error. The V gene is TRBV28, the J gene TRBJ1-1; D perhaps matches TRBD1 (5 bases). This CDR3 is built from 13 residues. The germline CDR1 and CDR2 sequences are MDHEN and SYDVKM. In DNA form, the CDR3 reads TGTGCCAGCGTCGCGGGGCGGAACGCTGAAGCTTTCTTT. Translating it yields CASVAGRNAEAFF. Combining the CDR3 with reference TRBV28 and TRBJ1-1 gives the whole variable domain DVKVTQSSRYLVKRTGEKVFLECVQDMDHENMFWYRQDPGLGLRLIYFSYDVKMKEKGDIPEGYSVSREKKERFSLILESASTNQTSMYLCASVAGRNAEAFFGQGTRLTVV.

The chain combines TRBV7-8 with TRBJ2-7; TRBD2 matches 8 bases. This CDR3 spans 18 amino acids. The ends lost 1 base at V and 0 bases at J; junction bases unmatched: 11. CDR1 is SGHVS, CDR2 FQNEAQ, per germline. This chain's CDR3 is CASSLEVAVGLASYEQYF. The CDR3 nucleotides are TGTGCCAGCAGCTTAGAGGTTGCGGTTGGACTAGCCTCCTACGAGCAGTACTTC.

V gene TRBV15 combines with J gene TRBJ2-1; D is perhaps TRBD1 (5 bases). This CDR3 has 17 amino acids. Looked up from germline, CDR1 is LNHNV and CDR2 is YYDKDF (reference sequence). Trimming removed 0 bases at V and 5 bases at J, with 17 bases between. The CDR3 loop is CATSRDIPQGPNNEQFF. The CDR3 DNA sequence: TGTGCCACCAGCAGAGATATCCCCCAGGGTCCCAACAATGAGCAGTTCTTC.

The rearrangement uses TRBV4-2 and TRBJ2-1; 8 bases line up with TRBD1. V lost 0 bases, J lost 5 bases, and 6 bases stayed unmatched. The CDR3 runs to 16 residues. Germline V lookup: CDR1 LGHNA, CDR2 YNFKEQ. The CDR3 here is CASSQDPGQVHNEQFF. The CDR3 region has the DNA TGTGCCAGCAGCCAAGATCCGGGACAGGTCCACAATGAGCAGTTCTTC.

This sequence joins TRBV14 and TRBJ2-6; D is possibly TRBD1 (7 bases). CDR3 size: 15 residues. V was cut by 4 bases and J by 2 bases, with 9 bases left in between. Germline-derived CDR1 and CDR2 are SGHDN and FVKESK. This CDR3 reads CASSRRGPGANVLTF. The CDR3 DNA reads as TGTGCCAGCAGCCGGAGGGGGCCTGGGGCCAACGTCCTGACTTTC.

The V call is TRBV9, the J call TRBJ2-3; 9 bases are shared with TRBD2. There are 16 residues in the CDR3. Germline V gene sequence: CDR1 SGDLS, CDR2 YYNGEE. V lost 0 bases and J lost 0; bases outside the gene matches: 2. The CDR3 sequence: CASSVGLAASTDTQYF. The CDR3 bases are TGTGCCAGCAGCGTAGGACTAGCGGCTAGCACAGATACGCAGTATTTT.

This clone was counted a few times. The rearrangement joins TRBV4-1 to TRBJ2-2; TRBD2 matches at 8 bases. The germline V gene has CDR1 MGHRA and CDR2 YSYEKL. V trimming: 1 base; J trimming: 4 bases; junction bases outside the gene matches: 11. This CDR3 spans 18 amino acids. CDR3 nucleotide sequence: TGCGCCAGCAGCCAAGGTGGTGAAGCGGGAGCGAGCACCGGGGAGCTGTTTTTT. This gives the protein CASSQGGEAGASTGELFF.

In regard to this clone: A much larger clone differs from this one at a single base, so this may be a read error. The chain links TRBV7-9 to TRBJ2-1; 10 bases agree with TRBD2. Germline assignment: CDR1 SEHNR and CDR2 FQNEAQ (reference sequence). J gave up 8 bases and V 4 bases, and 11 bases lay outside the gene matches. The CDR3 covers 16 residues. CDR3 sequence reads: CASSSVLAGGFDEQFF. In DNA form, the CDR3 reads TGTGCCAGCAGCTCAGTGTTAGCGGGAGGTTTCGATGAGCAGTTCTTC.

This clone was counted between two and nine times. J is TRBJ1-2 and V is TRBV29-1; the D gene is possibly TRBD1 (5 bases). This CDR3 has 13 amino acids. Looked up from germline, CDR1 is SQVTM and CDR2 is ANQGSEA. Trimming removed 4 bases at V and 1 base at J, with 10 bases between. The DNA of the CDR3 is TGCAGCGTTGCAGGGTACGATAACTATGGCTACACCTTC. Encoded protein: CSVAGYDNYGYTF.

The gene calls are TRBV5-1 and TRBJ2-5, with 10 bases aligning to TRBD2. The CDR3 is 15 amino acids. Trimming took 1 base from V and 5 from J; bases not matched to a gene: 5. CDR1 and CDR2 from the germline V gene are SGHRS and YFSETQ. CDR3 sequence: CASSLRLAGVETQYF. In nucleotides, the CDR3 is TGCGCCAGCAGCTTGAGGCTAGCGGGAGTGGAGACCCAGTACTTC.

The V call is TRBV7-9, the J call TRBJ1-2, with TRBD1 as a possible D gene (6 bases). Germline V gene lookup returns CDR1 SEHNR and CDR2 FQNEAQ (reference sequence). Trimming left V 2 bases short and J 8 bases short, with 21 bases between. The CDR3 is 16 residues long. DNA for the CDR3: TGTGCCAGCAGCTTATTTAGTTCGCGGGGGGCGGACGGCTACACCTTC. Amino acids: CASSLFSSRGADGYTF.